Listed below are T cell receptor beta chains from one sample, sequenced in a study of vaccination and CD4 T cells after COVID-19. TCRdb itself ran the PCR reads through MiXCR, one entry per CDR3 protein. The sample lists some 21,000 distinct CDR3 sequences, 60% seen once, with more than 10% in the top ten. These receptors' antigens are unknown. This specimen consisted of CD4+ T cells from blood, cultured in vitro, obtained after SARS-CoV-2 vaccination. The receptor source for this set is a human donor who received a COVID-19 vaccine. The CDR3 runs from the conserved cysteine through the conserved F or W. Fields, in order: clone size, V gene, J gene, D gene, CDR3 protein, CDR3 DNA. The D gene is left open where the match is weak. Expanded clones are given a class, and other clones once, few, many or no size at all.

once	TRBV12-5	TRBJ1-6	TRBD1	CASGSGTGPSPLHF	TGTGCTAGTGGGAGCGGGACAGGGCCCTCACCCCTCCACTTT
few	TRBV6-1	TRBJ1-1	TRBD1	CASSRPGQGGTEAFF	TGTGCCAGCAGCAGACCGGGACAGGGGGGAACTGAAGCTTTCTTT
-	TRBV6-1	TRBJ1-2	-	CASRARSYGYTF	TGTGCCAGCAGGGCGCGAAGCTATGGCTACACCTTC
few	TRBV20-1	TRBJ1-1	-	CSARPGNTEAFF	TGCAGTGCTAGACCGGGTAACACTGAAGCTTTCTTT
-	TRBV5-1	TRBJ1-2	TRBD1	CASSSPGQGARGYTF	TGCGCCAGCAGCTCCCCGGGACAGGGGGCGCGGGGCTACACCTTC
medium-sized	TRBV28	TRBJ2-2	-	CASSPPSAGSDTGELFF	TGTGCCAGCAGTCCACCTTCGGCAGGGAGCGACACCGGGGAGCTGTTTTTT
few	TRBV30	TRBJ2-5	TRBD2	CAWSVAGGRRETQYF	TGTGCCTGGAGTGTAGCGGGGGGCCGCCGGGAGACCCAGTACTTC
-	TRBV27	TRBJ2-3	TRBD2	CASCRLETGGLIDTQYF	TGTGCCAGCTGCAGACTAGAAACGGGGGGGCTTATAGATACGCAGTATTTT
few	TRBV5-4	TRBJ2-7	-	CASSLGPQSQQYF	TGTGCCAGCAGCTTGGGGCCCCAGTCACAGCAGTACTTC
-	TRBV11-2	TRBJ1-2	-	CASSVGRFYGYTF	TGTGCCAGCAGCGTAGGACGGTTTTATGGCTACACCTTC
once	TRBV11-3	TRBJ2-7	TRBD1	CASSIRDSYSYEQYF	TGTGCCAGCAGCATCCGGGACAGCTACTCCTACGAGCAGTACTTC
-	TRBV5-1	TRBJ2-3	TRBD2	CASSLAASGGGFGDTQYF	TGCGCCAGCAGCTTGGCGGCTAGCGGGGGGGGATTCGGAGATACGCAGTATTTT
-	TRBV20-1	TRBJ2-1	TRBD2	CSARDQTSGANEQFF	TGCAGTGCTAGAGATCAAACTAGCGGTGCAAATGAGCAGTTCTTC
-	TRBV7-2	TRBJ2-3	-	CASSFGIRTDTQYF	TGTGCCAGCAGCTTTGGCATACGCACAGATACGCAGTATTTT
once	TRBV19	TRBJ1-1	-	CASSITGTNTEAFF	TGTGCCAGTAGTATTACGGGCACCAACACTGAAGCTTTCTTT
-	TRBV14	TRBJ1-6	-	CASSQDAVSPLHF	TGTGCCAGCAGCCAAGATGCGGTCTCACCCCTCCACTTT
-	TRBV20-1	TRBJ2-1	-	CSARRTNYNEQFF	TGCAGTGCCAGACGGACCAACTACAATGAGCAGTTCTTC
few	TRBV10-3	TRBJ1-1	TRBD1	CAIRPDRSNTEAFF	TGTGCCATCAGACCGGACAGGAGTAACACTGAAGCTTTCTTT
-	TRBV19	TRBJ1-1	-	CASSMGRQRDTEAFF	TGTGCCAGTAGTATGGGCCGGCAGAGGGACACTGAAGCTTTCTTT
few	TRBV6-4	TRBJ1-2	-	CASSDTGTYGYTF	TGTGCCAGCAGTGACACAGGGACCTATGGCTACACCTTC
-	TRBV10-3	TRBJ2-3	-	CAISDELSDTQYF	TGTGCCATCAGTGATGAGCTGAGTGATACGCAGTATTTT
-	TRBV27	TRBJ1-2	TRBD1	CASRRDRDYGYTF	TGTGCCAGCAGGCGGGACAGAGACTATGGCTACACCTTC
-	TRBV20-1	TRBJ2-7	-	CSASGTGVREQYF	TGCAGTGCTTCCGGGACCGGGGTAAGGGAGCAGTACTTC
few	TRBV30	TRBJ2-7	TRBD2	CAWSGGIYEQYF	TGTGCCTGGAGCGGGGGGATCTACGAGCAGTACTTC
-	TRBV2	TRBJ2-7	TRBD2	CASSERLGLAYEQYF	TGTGCCAGCAGTGAGAGGTTGGGACTAGCCTACGAGCAGTACTTC
-	TRBV20-1	TRBJ2-3	TRBD2	CSAQTSLGREVADTQYF	TGCAGTGCTCAAACGTCGCTGGGCCGGGAGGTCGCAGATACGCAGTATTTT
-	TRBV15	TRBJ2-1	-	CATSRGGAEAEIYNEQFF	TGTGCCACCAGCAGAGGGGGAGCCGAGGCTGAAATCTACAATGAGCAGTTCTTC
-	TRBV20-1	TRBJ2-3	TRBD2	CSARYSSGGADTQYF	TGCAGTGCTAGATATTCTAGCGGGGGGGCAGATACGCAGTATTTT
-	TRBV5-8	TRBJ1-2	-	CASSLALVLYGYTF	TGTGCCAGCAGCTTGGCGCTTGTTCTCTATGGCTACACCTTC
-	TRBV6-5	TRBJ2-1	TRBD2	CASSFLAGGPYNEQFF	TGTGCCAGCAGTTTTCTAGCGGGGGGACCCTACAATGAGCAGTTCTTC
-	TRBV12-3/TRBV12-4	TRBJ2-6	-	CASSSRTVSGANVLTF	TGTGCCAGCAGTTCCCGGACAGTCTCTGGGGCCAACGTCCTGACTTTC
-	TRBV6-1	TRBJ1-5	-	CASRGQGGQPQHF	TGTGCCAGCAGGGGGCAGGGAGGTCAGCCCCAGCATTTT
-	TRBV7-8	TRBJ1-1	-	CASSQPAPGRRRGENTEAFF	TGTGCCAGCAGCCAGCCCGCCCCGGGACGACGGAGGGGGGAGAACACTGAAGCTTTCTTT
once	TRBV19	TRBJ2-7	TRBD1	CASSDRGHPYEQYF	TGTGCCAGTAGTGACAGGGGGCATCCCTACGAGCAGTACTTC
-	TRBV20-1	TRBJ2-1	TRBD2	CSARDSSGGARYNEQFF	TGCAGTGCTAGAGACTCTAGCGGGGGGGCAAGGTACAATGAGCAGTTCTTT
-	TRBV6-1	TRBJ1-6	-	CASRGTADNSPLHF	TGTGCCAGCAGGGGGACCGCTGATAATTCACCCCTCCACTTT
few	TRBV28	TRBJ1-2	-	CASSLSGIYGYTF	TGTGCCAGCAGTTTATCAGGGATCTATGGCTACACCTTC
few	TRBV24-1	TRBJ2-3	TRBD2	CATSDRLAGGTDTQYF	TGTGCCACCAGTGATAGACTAGCGGGGGGGACAGATACGCAGTATTTT
-	TRBV7-9	TRBJ2-5	TRBD1	CASSSTGGGETQYF	TGTGCCAGCAGCTCCACAGGGGGCGGCGAGACCCAGTACTTC
-	TRBV6-1	TRBJ2-7	TRBD1	CASRSWTGYEQYF	TGTGCCAGCAGAAGCTGGACAGGGTACGAGCAGTACTTC
few	TRBV7-8	TRBJ2-1	TRBD1	CASSLSGQLYNEQFF	TGTGCCAGCAGCTTATCGGGACAGCTATACAATGAGCAGTTCTTC
-	TRBV25-1	TRBJ1-1	TRBD1	CASRRDSSRAFF	TGTGCCAGCAGGAGGGACAGTTCAAGAGCTTTCTTT
-	TRBV20-1	TRBJ1-6	TRBD1	CSARRDRVSPLHF	TGCAGTGCTAGACGGGACAGGGTTTCACCCCTCCACTTT
-	TRBV7-2	TRBJ1-6	-	CASSPRLSTNSPLHF	TGTGCCAGCAGCCCCCGTCTAAGTACCAATTCACCCCTCCACTTT
-	TRBV29-1	TRBJ2-2	-	CSGGTGELFF	TGCAGCGGCGGGACCGGGGAGCTGTTTTTT
-	TRBV19	TRBJ2-7	-	CASTSLDYEQYF	TGTGCCAGTACCAGCCTTGACTACGAGCAGTACTTC
-	TRBV6-5	TRBJ1-1	TRBD1	CASSYSNRGRSEAFF	TGTGCCAGCAGTTACTCAAACAGGGGGCGGTCTGAAGCTTTCTTT
-	TRBV7-2	TRBJ1-2	-	CASSPPLPRGDGYTF	TGTGCCAGCAGCCCCCCCCTCCCCCGGGGAGATGGCTACACCTTC
few	TRBV7-2	TRBJ1-2	-	CASSLAGGQSYGYTF	TGTGCCAGCAGCTTAGCGGGGGGGCAGAGCTATGGCTACACCTTC
-	TRBV20-1	TRBJ1-4	TRBD1	CSATTAGQGAEKLFF	TGCAGTGCTACCACTGCGGGACAGGGGGCAGAAAAACTGTTTTTT
-	TRBV24-1	TRBJ2-5	-	CATSGGHQETQYF	TGTGCCACCAGCGGGGGGCACCAAGAGACCCAGTACTTC
-	TRBV19	TRBJ2-5	-	CASSIVFDSKETQYF	TGTGCCAGTAGTATTGTGTTTGACTCCAAAGAGACCCAGTACTTC
-	TRBV20-1	TRBJ2-3	-	CSARSGSLTDTQYF	TGCAGTGCTAGGTCAGGGAGCCTCACAGATACGCAGTATTTT
few	TRBV15	TRBJ1-1	-	CATSRDRVLTTEAFF	TGTGCCACCAGCAGAGATCGGGTTTTGACTACTGAAGCTTTCTTT
few	TRBV30	TRBJ1-5	-	CAWSVGHQPQHF	TGTGCCTGGAGTGTGGGACATCAGCCCCAGCATTTT
-	TRBV4-1	TRBJ1-5	-	CASSQEGGGRNQPQHF	TGCGCCAGCAGCCAAGAGGGCGGGGGCCGCAATCAGCCCCAGCATTTT
-	TRBV20-1	TRBJ1-5	TRBD1	CSARGGTGNQPQHF	TGCAGTGCTAGAGGAGGGACAGGGAATCAGCCCCAGCATTTT
-	TRBV6-5	TRBJ2-5	TRBD2	CASSYWLAGESSQETQYF	TGTGCCAGCAGTTATTGGCTAGCGGGGGAATCCTCCCAAGAGACCCAGTACTTC